A selection of T cell receptor beta chains follows, all from one sample in a study of T cell responses to AZD1222 COVID-19 vaccine. Profiled with immunoSEQ multiplex PCR; TCRdb holds only in-frame clones, not every one. The sample has 200,000 or so clones, approximately 93% seen once. This specimen was peripheral blood, taken 28 days after the second AZD1222 dose. These receptors were taken from an adult who received the AZD1222 COVID-19 vaccine. Both conserved end residues are part of each CDR3. D genes are given only for firm matches. Clone size is not always given. Where it is, it says once, few, many or a class for expanded clones.

CDR3 | DNA | size | D | J | V
CASSPGTGTRQYF | TGTGCCAGCAGTCCCGGGACAGGGACAAGGCAGTACTTC | NA | TRBD1 | TRBJ2-7 | TRBV2
CATSSGYQETQYF | TGCGCCACCTCATCGGGGTACCAAGAGACCCAGTACTTC | NA | NA | TRBJ2-5 | TRBV5-1
CASTTGGRNQPQHF | TGTGCCAGTACGACAGGGGGCAGGAATCAGCCCCAGCATTTT | NA | TRBD1 | TRBJ1-5 | TRBV19
CASSMRGIGFEQFF | TGTGCCAGTAGTATGAGGGGGATAGGTTTTGAGCAGTTCTTC | NA | NA | TRBJ2-1 | TRBV19
CASSPNPSGAFF | TGTGCCAGCAGCCCAAACCCCTCGGGAGCTTTCTTT | NA | NA | TRBJ1-1 | TRBV12-3/TRBV12-4
CASSKGGPGGNTEAFF | TGTGCCAGCAGCAAAGGGGGGCCGGGTGGGAACACTGAAGCTTTCTTT | NA | NA | TRBJ1-1 | TRBV21-1
CATSDRDRGKTGNTIYF | TGTGCCACCAGCGATCGGGACAGGGGAAAAACTGGAAACACCATATATTTT | NA | TRBD1 | TRBJ1-3 | TRBV15
CASSQGPGFIRTEAFF | TGCGCCAGCAGCCAAGGGCCAGGGTTCATCCGCACTGAAGCTTTCTTT | once | NA | TRBJ1-1 | TRBV4-3
CSVVRRTGEETQYF | TGCAGCGTTGTCAGAAGGACAGGGGAAGAGACCCAGTACTTC | once | TRBD1 | TRBJ2-5 | TRBV29-1
CASSGRSSRAETQYF | TGTGCCAGCAGCGGGAGGTCCTCTAGGGCAGAGACCCAGTACTTC | NA | NA | TRBJ2-5 | TRBV3-1/TRBV3-2
CASSQEGTGTQETQYF | TGTGCCAGCAGCCAGGAGGGAACCGGGACCCAAGAGACCCAGTACTTC | NA | NA | TRBJ2-5 | TRBV3-1/TRBV3-2
CASRSPDGLGEKLFF | TGTGCCAGTCGTTCGCCCGACGGGTTAGGTGAAAAACTGTTTTTT | NA | NA | TRBJ1-4 | TRBV19
CASSVETTSTDTQYF | TGTGCCAGCAGCGTGGAGACAACTAGCACAGATACGCAGTATTTT | NA | NA | TRBJ2-3 | TRBV9
CASSLGAVTNYGYTF | TGTGCCAGCAGCTTAGGCGCAGTTACTAACTATGGCTACACCTTC | NA | NA | TRBJ1-2 | TRBV7-8
CASSLIGGSYYEQYF | TGTGCCAGCAGCTTAATAGGAGGATCCTACTACGAGCAGTACTTC | NA | NA | TRBJ2-7 | TRBV7-3
CASSEFLGSSEAFF | TGTGCCAGCAGTGAATTTCTAGGGTCTTCTGAAGCTTTCTTT | NA | NA | TRBJ1-1 | TRBV2
CSASVGGGRQETQYF | TGCAGTGCTAGTGTAGGCGGGGGCCGTCAAGAGACCCAGTACTTC | NA | NA | TRBJ2-5 | TRBV20-1
CASSLASLTYGYTF | TGTGCCAGCAGCTTAGCGAGCCTGACCTATGGCTACACCTTC | once | NA | TRBJ1-2 | TRBV7-9
CASSMGTLNGYTF | TGTGCCAGTAGTATGGGGACATTAAATGGCTACACCTTC | NA | NA | TRBJ1-2 | TRBV19
CASSLEVNTGELFF | TGTGCCAGCAGCTTGGAGGTGAACACCGGGGAGCTGTTTTTT | once | NA | TRBJ2-2 | TRBV11-3
CASSQADFNSPLHF | TGTGCCAGCAGCCAAGCGGACTTCAATTCACCCCTCCACTTT | NA | NA | TRBJ1-6 | TRBV3-1/TRBV3-2
CASSPASFRRSTNEKLFF | TGTGCCAGCTCACCCGCTTCCTTCAGGAGGTCAACTAATGAAAAACTGTTTTTT | NA | NA | TRBJ1-4 | TRBV18
CAWTANNEKLFF | TGTGCCTGGACAGCTAATAATGAAAAACTGTTTTTT | NA | NA | TRBJ1-4 | TRBV30
CASRVSGTLSYEQYF | TGTGCCAGCAGAGTAAGTGGGACCCTCTCCTACGAGCAGTACTTC | once | NA | TRBJ2-7 | TRBV7-2
CATRLGEGYQPQHF | TGTGCCACCCGGCTGGGAGAGGGCTATCAGCCCCAGCATTTT | NA | NA | TRBJ1-5 | TRBV15
CASGISGTGAYEQYF | TGCGCCAGCGGAATTTCCGGGACGGGAGCCTACGAGCAGTACTTC | NA | NA | TRBJ2-7 | TRBV5-1
CASSYNLGLAGYTGELFF | TGTGCCAGCAGTTACAACCTGGGACTAGCGGGCTACACCGGGGAGCTGTTTTTT | NA | TRBD2 | TRBJ2-2 | TRBV6-2/TRBV6-3
CASSLRGGSNQPQHF | TGTGCCAGCAGTTTACGGGGTGGTAGCAATCAGCCCCAGCATTTT | NA | NA | TRBJ1-5 | TRBV28
CASSSSTGIAYEQYF | TGTGCCAGCAGTTCATCCACCGGGATAGCCTACGAGCAGTACTTC | once | NA | TRBJ2-7 | TRBV28
CASSYLGAQPQHF | TGTGCCAGCAGTTACTTGGGGGCTCAGCCCCAGCATTTT | NA | NA | TRBJ1-5 | TRBV6-5
CASSYSAVHYGYTF | TGTGCCAGCAGTTACTCAGCAGTCCACTATGGCTACACCTTC | NA | NA | TRBJ1-2 | TRBV6-2/TRBV6-3
CASSGQGVLQPQHF | TGTGCCAGCAGCGGACAGGGAGTCCTTCAGCCCCAGCATTTT | NA | TRBD1 | TRBJ1-5 | TRBV7-2
CASSLLPGPNEKLFF | TGCGCCAGCAGCTTGCTTCCCGGACCAAATGAAAAACTGTTTTTT | NA | NA | TRBJ1-4 | TRBV5-1
CASSYGPGSNEKLFF | TGTGCCAGCAGTTACGGACCGGGTTCAAATGAAAAACTGTTTTTT | NA | NA | TRBJ1-4 | TRBV6-5
CASSLSLQGPQGESLHF | TGCGCCAGCAGCTTGAGCCTACAGGGGCCTCAAGGGGAGTCCCTCCACTTT | NA | TRBD1 | TRBJ1-6 | TRBV5-1
CASTLGGQDAEQYF | TGTGCCAGCACCCTAGGAGGACAGGACGCCGAGCAGTACTTC | NA | TRBD1 | TRBJ2-7 | TRBV6-5
CASSQDMGQGNYGYTF | TGCGCCAGCAGCCAAGATATGGGACAGGGAAACTATGGCTACACCTTC | NA | TRBD1 | TRBJ1-2 | TRBV4-1